This TCR beta chain stems from a study of cytomegalovirus exposure and HLA in healthy donors. Notes on the study in general: HLA-A and HLA-B allele assignments for most subjects were reportedly predicted accurately using TCR beta sequences. The study assumed roughly uniform donor sequencing depth for presence/absence analyses. In a later analysis, HLA-associated beta chains showed higher expansion and lower generation probabilities than comparable chains.

Of note for this clone: Its antigen is not known.

This PCR relied on a set of 60 Vbeta primers and 13 Jbeta primers. Repertoires were generated with immunoSEQ multiplex PCR, while TCRdb's copy carries only in-frame clones and drops some. The data show around 50,000 clones, around 80% seen once. What was sequenced was PBMCs. The source is a man under 40 in good health and CMV-seropositive.

The CDR3 nucleotides read TGCGCCAGCAGCTTGGCGGGACAGGGGGAGACCCAGTACTTC. Its translation: CASSLAGQGETQYF. The V and J genes are TRBV5-1 and TRBJ2-5; 10 bases map to TRBD1. V lost 0 bases, J lost 5 bases, and 1 base stayed unmatched. Germline CDR1 and CDR2: SGHRS and YFSETQ. The CDR3 sequence is 14 residues long.